The clone carrying this T cell receptor beta chain is classed as medium-sized (0.01 to 0.1%) by frequency. No antigen is known for it. The sample is drawn from a study of T cell clusters in autoimmune cytopenias. Overall study results and limits: The T cell clusters came from computational analysis alone and lack functional validation.

TRB rearrangements were amplified by touch-down multiplex PCR with mixed TRB-A/B primers. TCRdb reworked the multiplex PCR reads into one entry per CDR3 protein, no DNA. Here the sample table reports about 3,600 distinct CDR3 sequences. CDR1 is LNHDA, CDR2 SQIVND, per germline (reference sequence). This CDR3 comprises 15 residues. About 39,000 genome equivalents of blood DNA were amplified for TRB. Sample: peripheral blood. The rearrangement uses TRBV19 and TRBJ2-7; TCRdb proposes TRBD1, but this gene call is untestable without DNA. The clonotype originates from a human donor with an autoimmune cytopenia or autoimmune hepatitis (not recorded which). This CDR3 is CASSIAAAGADEQYF.